What follows is one T cell receptor (beta chain) and its context. As yet, its antigen is unknown. These data are taken from a study of cytomegalovirus exposure and HLA in healthy donors. The V gene lost 5 bases and the J gene lost 0 bases, with 8 bases spanning the gap. Per the germline V gene, CDR1 is MNHEY and CDR2 is SMNVEV (reference sequence). The length of the CDR3 is 13 residues. Study-wide points: Rates of TCR association differed by HLA locus in a later analysis, with DRB1 highest and HLA-C lowest. Analysis was carried out at a later point, and it linked a missense DCLRE1C variant to TCR beta V- and J-gene trimming. Beyond CMV serostatus, there was no information to go on about immune exposure. Researchers counted 150 to 200 TCR beta chains as cytomegalovirus-associated.

The PCR made use of 60 Vbeta and 13 Jbeta primers. Sequenced by immunoSEQ multiplex PCR; TCRdb stores in-frame clones only, minus some. The table lists about 200,000 clones, 65% to 85% of them singletons, with 2.9% in the top ten. The V and J genes are TRBV27 and TRBJ2-7; weak D call: TRBD2 (5 bases). The sequence came from a woman aged 25 to 39 in good health and CMV-seronegative. The specimen sequenced was PBMCs. The CDR3 sequence is CASSPDFSYEQYF. CDR3 DNA: TGTGCCAGCAGTCCGGACTTCTCCTACGAGCAGTACTTC.